The present TCR beta chain was sequenced within a study of OX40 agonist ivuxolimab in advanced cancers. Whole-study context: Mean age 60 years, range about 20 to 79; about 85% male. Three patients showed partial responses: one hepatocellular carcinoma and two cutaneous melanoma cases.

Germline V gene lookup returns CDR1 SGHTA and CDR2 FQGNSA. The CDR3 extends over 15 amino acids. V gave up 4 bases and J gave up 4 bases, with 16 bases separating them. Any history of autoimmune disease or systemic immunosuppression disqualified patients. General study results and limits: Clonal expansion was seen in CD4+ and CD8+ blood T cells by week 6 at 0.1 to 3.0 mg/kg.

Comments on this clone: Its antigen is unknown.

The assay was immunoSEQ multiplex PCR, and TCRdb's table has in-frame clones only and misses some. The sample lists about 67,000 clones, 85% to 90% occurring once. This material consisted of CD4+ or CD8+ T cells sorted from blood, taken in a trial of the OX40 agonist ivuxolimab. This TCR came from an adult with an advanced solid tumor such as melanoma, head and neck, liver or kidney cancer. This sequence joins TRBV7-2 and TRBJ1-2; D is perhaps TRBD1 (6 bases). The CDR3 nucleotides read TGTGCCAGCAGCTCCTTCCAGGGGACCCTCTATGGCTACACCTTC. Translated: CASSSFQGTLYGYTF.